Each of the 13 T cell receptor beta chains below was sequenced from the same sample in a study of cytomegalovirus exposure and HLA in healthy donors. A multiplex PCR was run with 60 Vbeta primers and 13 Jbeta primers. The assay was immunoSEQ multiplex PCR, and TCRdb's table has in-frame clones only and misses some. The table records under 200,000 clones, around 75% of them present only once. The sequencing sample was made of PBMCs. The receptors stem from a woman in her twenties or thirties in good health and CMV-seronegative.

This chain uses TRBV11-3 with TRBJ1-1, with 7 bases that match TRBD1. Germline V gives CDR1 SGHNT, CDR2 YENEEA. With 3 bases clipped from V and 3 bases from J, the junction kept 1 base outside the gene matches. This CDR3 has 13 residues. The CDR3, as DNA: TGTGCCAGCAGCTTCGACAGGGACACTGAAGCTTTCTTT. Translating it yields CASSFDRDTEAFF.

The V call is TRBV6-5, the J call TRBJ2-1, with TRBD2 matching 9 bases. V dropped 3 bases and J dropped 2; count of bases not matched to a gene: 5. From germline, CDR1 is MNHEY and CDR2 SVGAGI. The CDR3 loop spans 16 amino acids. The CDR3 loop reads CASSYGAGGTYNEQFF. CDR3 DNA sequence: TGTGCCAGCAGTTATGGAGCGGGAGGCACCTACAATGAGCAGTTCTTC.

The chain is built from TRBV27 and TRBJ2-1; 10 bases align to TRBD2. Germline CDR1 and CDR2: MNHEY and SMNVEV (reference sequence). The CDR3 is 15 residues long. J gave up 9 bases and V 4 bases, and 9 bases lay outside the gene matches. CDR3 sequence reads: CASSSFLAGEVEQFF. The DNA of the CDR3 is TGTGCCAGCAGTTCATTCCTAGCGGGAGAAGTTGAGCAGTTCTTC.

The gene calls are TRBV4-2 and TRBJ1-2, with D unclear. The V and J ends lost 1 base and 6 bases respectively, with 24 bases between them. Germline lookup yields CDR1 LGHNA and CDR2 YNFKEQ. The CDR3 has 18 residues. As DNA, the CDR3 is TGTGCCAGCAGCCAAGGGTTTAAGCGTTCGGGGAGGGTTGATGGCTACACCTTC. Translation: CASSQGFKRSGRVDGYTF.

The sample holds a few counts of this clone. This chain connects TRBV15 to TRBJ1-5; D ambiguous. This CDR3 contains 15 residues. Between the trimmed V and J ends, which lost 0 bases and 4 bases, there was a span of 10 bases. The germline CDR1 and CDR2 sequences are LNHNV and YYDKDF (reference sequence). DNA of the CDR3: TGTGCCACCAGCAGAGATTTGGCAGATAATCAGCCCCAGCATTTT. The encoded protein is CATSRDLADNQPQHF.

This clone is a singleton in its sample. The J gene is TRBJ2-3, the V gene TRBV6-7; weak D call: TRBD2 (6 bases). TRBV6-7 is an open reading frame whose function is uncertain. The V end lost 8 bases, the J end lost 3 bases, and 18 bases lay between the germline ends. This CDR3 contains 15 residues. The CDR3 is CASGGETSQTDTQYF. The DNA of the CDR3 is TGTGCCAGCGGCGGGGAGACTAGTCAGACAGATACGCAGTATTTT.

The chain recombines TRBV2 with TRBJ2-3, with D maybe TRBD1 (5 bases). Germline assignment: CDR1 SNHLY and CDR2 FYNNEI. V was clipped by 0 bases and J by 3 bases, with 13 bases between them. This CDR3 region has 16 residues. The CDR3 region has the DNA TGTGCCAGCAGTGAAGCGGTAGTGAAGGGGACAGATACGCAGTATTTT. This sequence encodes CASSEAVVKGTDTQYF. The whole variable domain, remainder taken from reference TRBV2 and TRBJ2-3, is EPEVTQTPSHQVTQMGQEVILRCVPISNHLYFYWYRQILGQKVEFLVSFYNNEISEKSEIFDDQFSVERPDGSNFTLKIRSTKLEDSAMYFCASSEAVVKGTDTQYFGPGTRLTVL.

In its sample, this clone was seen a few times. The rearrangement uses TRBV7-9 and TRBJ2-2, with 13 bases lining up with TRBD2. The germline CDR1 and CDR2 sequences are SEHNR and FQNEAQ (reference sequence). With 6 bases clipped from V and 6 bases from J, the junction kept 4 bases outside the gene matches. The CDR3 has 15 amino acids. CDR3 bases: TGTGCCAGCAGGCAAGGGACTAGCGGGGCCGGGGAGCTGTTTTTT. This sequence encodes CASRQGTSGAGELFF.

V usage is TRBV4-3 and J usage is TRBJ2-7, with a tentative D call TRBD2 (6 bases). Germline V gene sequence: CDR1 LGHNA, CDR2 YSLEER. Trimming took off 6 bases at V and 0 bases at J, with 12 bases between the two ends. The CDR3 is 14 residues long. The CDR3 reads CASSPSEFSYEQYF. The CDR3 region has the DNA TGCGCCAGCAGTCCTAGCGAGTTCTCCTACGAGCAGTACTTC.

This chain uses TRBV5-8 with TRBJ2-3, with D maybe TRBD2 (6 bases). V shed 4 bases and J shed 6 bases, with 12 bases lying between them. CDR1 and CDR2 from the germline V gene are SGHTS and YDEGEE. This CDR3 has 13 amino acids. The CDR3 sequence is CASSPGGWDTQYF. The CDR3 DNA follows: TGTGCCAGCAGCCCCGGAGGGTGGGATACGCAGTATTTT.

The gene calls are TRBV2 and TRBJ1-1, with a tentative D call TRBD1 (6 bases). Trimming removed 6 bases at V and 5 bases at J, with 16 bases between. This CDR3 contains 14 residues. The germline V gene encodes CDR1 SNHLY and CDR2 FYNNEI. The CDR3 spells CASSGQYSGTEAFF. CDR3 sequence (DNA): TGTGCCAGCAGCGGACAGTATTCGGGGACTGAAGCTTTCTTT.

This clone turned up a few times. The chain uses TRBV7-9 and TRBJ2-7, with D unresolved. This CDR3 has 15 residues. CDR1 SEHNR and CDR2 FQNEAQ come from the germline V gene (reference sequence). V lost 5 bases, J lost 2 bases, and 16 bases lay in between. The CDR3 reads CASSPAGVLTYEQYF. CDR3 coding DNA: TGTGCCAGCAGCCCGGCAGGTGTATTAACCTACGAGCAGTACTTC.

This clone was detected a few times. V and J are TRBV5-1 and TRBJ1-6; 7 bases line up with TRBD1. The trim removed 5 bases at V and 10 bases at J, leaving 9 bases unmatched. Germline lookup yields CDR1 SGHRS and CDR2 YFSETQ. The CDR3 loop spans 14 amino acids. The CDR3 protein is CASRDRQGRSPLHF. The CDR3 region has the DNA TGCGCCAGCAGGGATAGACAGGGTCGGTCACCCCTCCACTTT.